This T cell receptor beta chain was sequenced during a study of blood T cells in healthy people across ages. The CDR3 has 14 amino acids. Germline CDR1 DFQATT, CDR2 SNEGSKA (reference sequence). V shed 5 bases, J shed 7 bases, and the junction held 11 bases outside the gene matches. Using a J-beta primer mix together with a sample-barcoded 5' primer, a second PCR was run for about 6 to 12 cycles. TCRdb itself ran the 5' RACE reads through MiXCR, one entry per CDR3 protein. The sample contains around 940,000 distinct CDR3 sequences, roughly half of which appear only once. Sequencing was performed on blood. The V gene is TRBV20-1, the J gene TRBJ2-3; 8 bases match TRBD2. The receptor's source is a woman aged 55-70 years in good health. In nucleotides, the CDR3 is TGCAGTGCTCCGCCGGCGGGAGGACGGAATACGCAGTATTTT. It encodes CSAPPAGGRNTQYF.